These 10 T cell receptor beta chains originate from one sample sequenced in a study of T cell responses to AZD1222 COVID-19 vaccine. Some clones are missing from TCRdb's copy, which holds only in-frame ones; the method was immunoSEQ multiplex PCR. The sample has 160,000 or so clones, 87% seen once; the top ten hold roughly 9.7%. The material sequenced was peripheral blood, taken 28 days after the second AZD1222 dose. The receptors shown here come from an adult who received the AZD1222 COVID-19 vaccine.

This clone has a single count. The chain has TRBV7-9 and TRBJ1-2; D is possibly TRBD1 (6 bases). V lost 5 bases, J lost 2 bases, and 15 bases lay in between. CDR3 length: 15 residues. In germline, CDR1 is SEHNR, CDR2 FQNEAQ (reference sequence). Here the CDR3 reads CASSASGGANYGYTF. In nucleotides, the CDR3 is TGTGCCAGCAGCGCAAGTGGGGGCGCCAACTATGGCTACACCTTC.

This clone was seen only once. The genes are TRBV28 and TRBJ1-6; D ambiguous. The V gene lost 5 bases and the J gene lost 8 bases, with 13 bases spanning the gap. CDR3 size: 14 residues. The germline CDR1 and CDR2 sequences are MDHEN and SYDVKM. DNA of the CDR3: TGTGCCAGCAGTCTCGGAAGGTTGGATTCACCCCTCCACTTT. Amino acids: CASSLGRLDSPLHF.

The chain carries TRBV7-8 and TRBJ1-3; D gene ambiguous. Germline values: CDR1 SGHVS, CDR2 FQNEAQ. Trimming stripped 4 bases from V and 0 bases from J, with 13 bases between. This CDR3 comprises 16 residues. CDR3 sequence (DNA): TGTGCCAGCAGCTCAAGTCCTCATAACTCTGGAAACACCATATATTTT. It is translated as CASSSSPHNSGNTIYF. Drawing the rest from reference TRBV7-8 and TRBJ1-3, the complete variable domain is GAGVSQSPRYKVAKRGQDVALRCDPISGHVSLFWYQQALGQGPEFLTYFQNEAQLDKSGLPSDRFFAERPEGSVSTLKIQRTQQEDSAVYLCASSSSPHNSGNTIYFGEGSWLTVV.

This clone is medium-sized in the sample. The V gene is TRBV27, the J gene TRBJ2-2; 7 bases line up with TRBD2. Germline V lookup: CDR1 MNHEY, CDR2 SMNVEV (reference sequence). J gave up 5 bases and V 7 bases, and 10 bases lay outside the gene matches. This CDR3 is built from 15 residues. This CDR3 reads CASTVSGLGTGELFF. DNA for the CDR3: TGTGCCAGCACCGTTAGCGGGCTGGGGACCGGGGAGCTGTTTTTT.

The V gene is TRBV5-6, the J gene TRBJ1-6; D is unclear. The germline V gene has CDR1 SGHDT and CDR2 YYEEEE. The CDR3 length is 17 residues. Trimming cost V 5 bases and J 0 bases, with 15 bases left between them. The CDR3 here is CASSSLLRSSYNSPLHF. The CDR3 DNA reads as TGTGCCAGCAGTTCCTTATTGCGGAGCTCCTATAATTCACCCCTCCACTTT.

This clone was detected a few times. The CDR3 bases are TGTGCCAGCAGTCTGGTTTCGCGGGAAAAACTGTTTTTT. Its translation is CASSLVSREKLFF. The V and J genes are TRBV2 and TRBJ1-4; D gene unclear. Germline V gene sequence: CDR1 SNHLY, CDR2 FYNNEI. CDR3 length equals 13 residues. V lost 5 bases and J lost 8, with 12 bases in between.

V is TRBV6-6 and J is TRBJ2-3; no definite D call. V gave up 2 bases and J gave up 6 bases, with 12 bases separating them. This CDR3 spans 14 amino acids. Germline V lookup: CDR1 MNHNY, CDR2 SVGAGI (reference sequence). The CDR3 region has the DNA TGTGCCAGCAGTTACACGTTGGCTTCGGATACGCAGTATTTT. Residues: CASSYTLASDTQYF.

This chain connects TRBV7-9 to TRBJ2-7; D is unclear. Germline-derived CDR1 and CDR2 are SEHNR and FQNEAQ (reference sequence). Trimming removed 6 bases at V and 1 base at J, with 13 bases between. The CDR3 runs 14 residues. In DNA, the CDR3 is TGTGCCAGCAGTCCCGCCCCGGGTTCCTACGAGCAGTACTTC. Its protein is CASSPAPGSYEQYF.

The chain links TRBV7-9 to TRBJ1-1; 12 nucleotides align to TRBD1. CDR1 is SEHNR, CDR2 FQNEAQ, per germline (reference sequence). The trim removed 5 bases at V and 2 bases at J, leaving 15 bases unmatched. CDR3 size: 19 residues. CDR3 in amino acids: CASSPRDRGHQPTNTEAFF. The CDR3 coding sequence is TGTGCCAGCAGCCCCCGGGACAGGGGGCATCAACCCACAAACACTGAAGCTTTCTTT.

Of note for this clone: Additional DNA sequences in this sample encode the identical CDR3. The rearrangement links TRBV18 to TRBJ1-1, with D unresolved. The CDR3 is 13 residues long. Trimming took 1 base from V and 2 from J, leaving 5 bases between them. Germline CDR1 is KGHSH and CDR2 is LQKENI. CDR3 DNA sequence: TGTGCCAGCTCACCACAGGTTAACACTGAAGCTTTCTTT. It is translated as CASSPQVNTEAFF.